This T cell receptor (beta chain) was recorded in a study of blood T cell repertoires in COVID-19. At the level of the study: In each case, the material was cDNA or gDNA derived from T cells, B-cell-depleted T cells, or PBMCs.

Assay: immunoSEQ multiplex PCR; the TCRdb copy retains only in-frame clones and omits some. The data show about 170,000 clones, roughly 84% seen once. The CDR3 runs to 14 residues. V lost 5 bases, J lost 10 bases, and 18 bases lay in between. CDR1 is KGHSH and CDR2 is LQKENI in the germline V gene. The receptor was derived from a man between 18 and 35 years old with active or convalescent COVID-19. What was sequenced was peripheral blood. The chain employs TRBV18 and TRBJ1-5; no reliable D call. The CDR3 DNA follows: TGTGCCAGCTCAAACGAGCAGGCGCCGGTACCCCAGCATTTT. Translating it yields CASSNEQAPVPQHF. The complete variable domain, with remaining parts taken from reference TRBV18 and TRBJ1-5, reads NAGVMQNPRHLVRRRGQEARLRCSPMKGHSHVYWYRQLPEEGLKFMVYLQKENIIDESGMPKERFSAEFPKEGPSILRIQQVVRGDSAAYFCASSNEQAPVPQHFGDGTRLSIL.